This T cell receptor (beta chain) was observed in a study of regulatory T cells in long-lasting Graves disease. Study observations and caveats: Persistent patients had a count of shared public clonotypes (around 2,700) that exceeded that of new patients (about 930).

Sample time point: newly diagnosed GD, antithyroid drugs for less than 3 months. Scientists built the TCR library using RNA that was extracted from PBMCs. There are 13 residues in the CDR3. Germline-derived CDR1 and CDR2 are MNHEY and SMNVEV (reference sequence). V was trimmed by 3 bases and J by 8 bases, leaving 13 bases between them. Construction of the TCR beta libraries employed iRepertoire HTBI primers in conjunction with Arm-PCR of CDR3 regions. TCRdb reanalysed the multiplex PCR reads using MiXCR and keeps one entry per CDR3 protein. The sample has approximately 310,000 distinct CDR3 sequences, 15% to 20% seen once. This clonotype appeared many times. The antigen is undetermined.

The sequence was obtained from a female donor with Graves disease. The chain recombines TRBV27 with TRBJ1-2; no firm D call. The specimen comprised peripheral blood mononuclear cells (PBMCs), sampled at new diagnosis, from a patient treated with antithyroid drugs. CDR3 in amino acids: CASSFRGTRGYTF. CDR3 DNA: TGTGCCAGCAGTTTCCGGGGAACTCGAGGCTACACCTTC.